This TCR beta chain was found in a study of shared clonotypes between healthy human individuals. The naive CD8 population came from CD45RO-negative cells selected for CCR7, without terminally differentiated effector memory CD45RA+ cells. TCRdb's table, derived via immunoSEQ multiplex PCR, lists solely in-frame clones and lacks some. The sample has about 580,000 clones, 95% to 98% seen once. A single count supports this clone. Trimming at V came to 0 bases and at J to 7 bases, leaving 7 bases not matched to a gene. This CDR3 spans 16 amino acids. CDR1 and CDR2 (germline): SEHNR, FQNEAQ (reference sequence).

This sequence was found in a man aged 25 to 40 in good health. The sequenced material came from naive CD8+ T cells sorted from blood. The chain recombines TRBV7-9 with TRBJ2-1; TRBD2 matches 9 bases. CDR3: CASSLAGGREGNEQFF. For the CDR3, the DNA is TGTGCCAGCAGCTTAGCGGGCGGGAGGGAAGGAAATGAGCAGTTCTTC.